This TCR beta chain derives from a study of CD8+CD57+ T cells in acquired aplastic anemia. Study details: Sorted CD4+ and CD8+ cells yielded DNA averaging around 3 ug. General study results and limits: Patients showed no significant difference from controls in CD8+ Simpson's diversity. Approximately 27 CD8+ CDR3 sequences occurred in both the patients and the controls.

Germline CDR1 reads SGHKS; CDR2 reads YYEKEE (reference sequence). With 3 bases removed from V and 0 bases from J, the gap between germline ends came to 25 bases. CDR3 length: 20 residues. Details on this clonotype: Antigen: not known.

Genomic DNA, serving as template, underwent TCR beta VDJ and CDR3 profiling. TCRdb re-analysed the reads in MiXCR, keeping a single row per CDR3 protein. The sample lists about 190,000 distinct CDR3 sequences; less than 65% were seen once. The chain joins TRBV5-5 to TRBJ1-3, with a possible D match to TRBD1 (6 bases). The sequenced material came from sorted CD4+, CD8+, or CD8+CD57+ T cells (not recorded which) from PBMCs. The source of this sequence is a human donor in good health, serving as a control. The CDR3 bases are TGTGCCAGCAGCTATTGGGGGGCAGGGACTATGCTTACCTCTGGAAACACCATATATTTT. Translation: CASSYWGAGTMLTSGNTIYF.